The entry below gives a single T cell receptor (beta chain) sequence along with its context. Its antigen is unidentified. Sequencing was at survey level. Data came from immunoSEQ multiplex PCR; TCRdb stores just in-frame clones and leaves some out. This sample carries around 34,000 clones, over 80% of them seen once, and the ten largest clones take 4.4%. This record belongs to a study of STAT5B mutations in CD4+ large granular lymphocyte leukemia. Study-level information: Among healthy donors, a particular HLA allele went with more CDR3 'QG' motifs.

Study outcomes and limitations: CD4-sorted patient repertoires seemed more clonal than healthy CD4+ repertoires.

This sequence originates from a human donor in good health. The material sequenced was CD4+ T cells from blood buffy coats.

The CDR3 region is CASSVEASNTGELFF. The CDR3 DNA reads as TGTGCCAGCAGTGTAGAGGCTTCGAACACCGGGGAGCTGTTTTTT. The chain uses TRBV2 and TRBJ2-2, with D hard to call. CDR3 length: 15 amino acids. Germline V gene sequence: CDR1 SNHLY, CDR2 FYNNEI. Trimming removed 4 bases at V and 0 bases at J, with 9 bases between.